This entry features one T cell receptor beta chain sequence. Its antigen target is currently unknown. Nothing much larger sits one base from this clone, and base qualities are not available. This entry is derived from a study of technical replicates of blood from several donors (dated by TCRdb to about 2017). The library came from the immunoSEQ multiplex PCR assay. TCRdb took this table from immuneACCESS and kept in-frame rearrangements with V and J called. Such tables lack part of the clones; where checked against another copy, unresolved V genes explain under half of the gap, and the rest is unexplained. Present in this sample are 100,000 or so clones, 96% of which were seen just once. The ten biggest clones cover approximately 0.21% of the sample. The source of this sequence is a human donor in good health. The sequencing input was T cells isolated from PBMCs.

The CDR3 region has the sequence CASSGVQETQYF. The nucleotide sequence reads TGTGCCAGCTCCGGGGTTCAAGAGACCCAGTACTTC. The chain couples TRBV7-9 to TRBJ2-5, with a tentative D gene TRBD2 over 5 matching bases. V is reduced by 8 bases and J by 2 bases, leaving a spacing of 9 bases between them. There are 12 amino acids in the CDR3, from cysteine to phenylalanine inclusive. CDR3 DNA is the only sequence kept; it has 36 bases, read in frame from the first base. The germline V gene encodes CDR1 SEHNR and CDR2 FQNEAQ (reference sequence).